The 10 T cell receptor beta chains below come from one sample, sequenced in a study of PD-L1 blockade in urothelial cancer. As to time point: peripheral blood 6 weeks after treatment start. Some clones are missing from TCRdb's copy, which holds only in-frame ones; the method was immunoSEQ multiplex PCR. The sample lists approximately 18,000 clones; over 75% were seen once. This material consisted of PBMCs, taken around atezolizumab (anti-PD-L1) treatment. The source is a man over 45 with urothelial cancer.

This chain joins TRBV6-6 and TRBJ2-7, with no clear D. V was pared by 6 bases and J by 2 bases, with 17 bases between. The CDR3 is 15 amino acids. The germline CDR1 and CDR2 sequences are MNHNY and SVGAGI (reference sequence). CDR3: CASSPPAAAAYEQYF. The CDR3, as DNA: TGTGCCAGCAGCCCCCCCGCGGCGGCTGCCTACGAGCAGTACTTC.

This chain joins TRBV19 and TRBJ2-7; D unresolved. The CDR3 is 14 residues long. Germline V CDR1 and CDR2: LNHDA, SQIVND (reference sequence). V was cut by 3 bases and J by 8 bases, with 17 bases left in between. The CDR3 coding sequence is TGTGCCAGTAGTATTACCGGAGCCGAAATGAAGCAGTACTTC. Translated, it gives CASSITGAEMKQYF.

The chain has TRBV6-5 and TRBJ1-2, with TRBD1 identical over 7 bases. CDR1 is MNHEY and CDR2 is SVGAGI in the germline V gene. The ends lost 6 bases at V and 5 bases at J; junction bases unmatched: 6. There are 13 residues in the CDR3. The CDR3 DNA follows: TGTGCCAGCAGACAAGACAGGGAATATGGCTACACCTTC. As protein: CASRQDREYGYTF.

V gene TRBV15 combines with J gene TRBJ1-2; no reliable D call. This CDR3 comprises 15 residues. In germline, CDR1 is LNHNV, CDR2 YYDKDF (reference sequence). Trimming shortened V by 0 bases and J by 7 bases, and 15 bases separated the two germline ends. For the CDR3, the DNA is TGTGCCACCAGCAGAGATCTAGACCTAAGAGTTGGCTACACCTTC. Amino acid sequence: CATSRDLDLRVGYTF.

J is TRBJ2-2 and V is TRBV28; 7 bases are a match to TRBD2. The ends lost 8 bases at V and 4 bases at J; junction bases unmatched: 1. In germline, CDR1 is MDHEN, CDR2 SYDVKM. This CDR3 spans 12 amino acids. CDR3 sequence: CASWGGTGELFF. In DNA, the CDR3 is TGTGCCAGCTGGGGGGGCACCGGGGAGCTGTTTTTT.

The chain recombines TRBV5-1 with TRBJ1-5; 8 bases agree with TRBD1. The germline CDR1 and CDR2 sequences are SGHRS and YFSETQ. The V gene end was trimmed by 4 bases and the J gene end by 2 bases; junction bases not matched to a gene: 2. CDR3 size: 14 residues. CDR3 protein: CASSRGQGNQPQHF. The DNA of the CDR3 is TGCGCCAGCAGCAGGGGACAGGGCAATCAGCCCCAGCATTTT.

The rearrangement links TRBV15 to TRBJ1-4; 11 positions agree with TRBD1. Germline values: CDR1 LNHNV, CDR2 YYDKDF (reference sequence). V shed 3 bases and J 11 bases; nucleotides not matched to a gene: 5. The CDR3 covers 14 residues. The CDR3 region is CATSRDRGHGKLFF. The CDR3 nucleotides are TGTGCCACCAGCAGGGACAGGGGGCACGGGAAACTGTTTTTT.

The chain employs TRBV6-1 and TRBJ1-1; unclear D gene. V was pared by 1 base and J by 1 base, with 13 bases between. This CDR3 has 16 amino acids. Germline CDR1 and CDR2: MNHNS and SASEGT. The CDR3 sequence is CASSEDYARKNTEAFF. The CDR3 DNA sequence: TGTGCCAGCAGTGAAGATTATGCCAGGAAGAACACTGAAGCTTTCTTT.

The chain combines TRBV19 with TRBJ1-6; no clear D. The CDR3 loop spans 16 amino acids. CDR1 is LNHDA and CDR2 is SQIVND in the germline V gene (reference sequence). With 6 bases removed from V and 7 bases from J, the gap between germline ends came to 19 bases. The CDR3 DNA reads TGTGCCAGTAGGAAAACCGGGCCGGGGAGGAATTCACCCCTCCACTTT. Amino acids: CASRKTGPGRNSPLHF.

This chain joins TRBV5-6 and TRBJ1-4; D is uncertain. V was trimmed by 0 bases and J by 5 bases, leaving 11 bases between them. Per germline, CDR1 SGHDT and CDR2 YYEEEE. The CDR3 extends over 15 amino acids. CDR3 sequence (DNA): TGTGCCAGCAGCTTGGCTCGTGGAGGGAATGAAAAACTGTTTTTT. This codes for CASSLARGGNEKLFF.